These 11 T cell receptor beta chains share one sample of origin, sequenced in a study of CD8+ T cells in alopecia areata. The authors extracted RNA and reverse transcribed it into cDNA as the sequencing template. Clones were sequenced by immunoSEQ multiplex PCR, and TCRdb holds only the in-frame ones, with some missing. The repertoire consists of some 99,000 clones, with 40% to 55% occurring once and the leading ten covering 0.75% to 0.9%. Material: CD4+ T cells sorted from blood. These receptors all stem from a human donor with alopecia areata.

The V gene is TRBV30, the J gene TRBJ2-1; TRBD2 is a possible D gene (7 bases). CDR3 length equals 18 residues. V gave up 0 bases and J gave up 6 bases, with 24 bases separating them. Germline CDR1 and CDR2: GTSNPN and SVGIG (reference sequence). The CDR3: CAWSVFSVRRGHLNEQFF. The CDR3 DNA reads TGTGCCTGGAGTGTTTTTTCGGTTCGGCGGGGGCACCTCAATGAGCAGTTCTTC.

The CDR3 DNA reads as TGTGCCTGGGACTACAGGGTTAACTATGGCTACACCTTC. Translating it yields CAWDYRVNYGYTF. The chain has TRBV30 and TRBJ1-2; TRBD1 might be the D (6 bases). Germline V gene sequence: CDR1 GTSNPN, CDR2 SVGIG (reference sequence). The germline V and J ends were trimmed by 5 bases and 1 base, with 11 bases remaining between them. The CDR3 is made up of 13 amino acids.

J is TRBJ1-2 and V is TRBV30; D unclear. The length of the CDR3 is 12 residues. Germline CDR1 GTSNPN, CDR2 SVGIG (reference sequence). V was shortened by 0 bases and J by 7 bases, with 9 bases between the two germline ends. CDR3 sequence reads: CAWSVFGSGYTF. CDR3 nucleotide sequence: TGTGCCTGGAGTGTATTTGGGAGTGGCTACACCTTC.

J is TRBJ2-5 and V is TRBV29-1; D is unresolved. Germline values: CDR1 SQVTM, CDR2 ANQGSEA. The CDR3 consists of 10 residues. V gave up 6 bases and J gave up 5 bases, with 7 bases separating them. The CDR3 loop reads CSVSFETQYF. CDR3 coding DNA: TGCAGCGTCTCATTCGAGACCCAGTACTTC.

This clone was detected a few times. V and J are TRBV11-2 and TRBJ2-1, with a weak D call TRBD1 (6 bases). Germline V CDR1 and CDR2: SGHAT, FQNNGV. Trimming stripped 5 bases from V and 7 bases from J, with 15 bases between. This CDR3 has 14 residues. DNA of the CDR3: TGTGCCAGCAGCCCAGGGGCTTATCCGAATGAGCAGTTCTTC. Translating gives CASSPGAYPNEQFF.

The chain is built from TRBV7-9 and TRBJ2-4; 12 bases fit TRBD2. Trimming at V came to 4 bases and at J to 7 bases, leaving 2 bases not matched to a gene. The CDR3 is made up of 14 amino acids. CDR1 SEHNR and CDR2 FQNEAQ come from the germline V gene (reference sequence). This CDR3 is CASSYGTSGNIQYF. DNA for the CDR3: TGTGCCAGCAGCTACGGGACTAGCGGGAACATTCAGTACTTC.

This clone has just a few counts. This CDR3 reads CSVAEGLAEAFF. CDR3 in DNA: TGCAGCGTTGCAGAGGGTTTGGCTGAAGCTTTCTTT. The rearrangement uses TRBV29-1 and TRBJ1-1; D gene ambiguous. CDR1 is SQVTM and CDR2 is ANQGSEA in the germline V gene. V lost 4 bases and J lost 6, with 12 bases in between. The CDR3 spans 12 residues. The full variable domain, completed using reference TRBV29-1 and TRBJ1-1, is SAVISQKPSRDICQRGTSLTIQCQVDSQVTMMFWYRQQPGQSLTLIATANQGSEATYESGFVIDKFPISRPNLTFSTLTVSNMSPEDSSIYLCSVAEGLAEAFFGQGTRLTVV.

Written as DNA, the CDR3 is TGTGCCAGCAGCTTAGGGGGTTTGGTCTACGAGCAGTACTTC. Its protein product is CASSLGGLVYEQYF. V gene TRBV7-2 combines with J gene TRBJ2-7, with D hard to call. CDR3 length equals 14 residues. V was cut by 1 base and J by 3 bases, with 10 bases left in between. Germline loops: CDR1 SGHTA, CDR2 FQGNSA. Full variable domain (missing parts from reference TRBV7-2 and TRBJ2-7): GAGVSQSPSNKVTEKGKDVELRCDPISGHTALYWYRQSLGQGLEFLIYFQGNSAPDKSGLPSDRFSAERTGGSVSTLTIQRTQQEDSAVYLCASSLGGLVYEQYFGPGTRLTVT.

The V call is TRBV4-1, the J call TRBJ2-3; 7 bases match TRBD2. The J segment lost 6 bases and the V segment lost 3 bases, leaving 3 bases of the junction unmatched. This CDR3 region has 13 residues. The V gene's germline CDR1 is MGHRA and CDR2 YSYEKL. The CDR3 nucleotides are TGCGCCAGCAGCCAGAGCGGGATCGATACGCAGTATTTT. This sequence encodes CASSQSGIDTQYF.

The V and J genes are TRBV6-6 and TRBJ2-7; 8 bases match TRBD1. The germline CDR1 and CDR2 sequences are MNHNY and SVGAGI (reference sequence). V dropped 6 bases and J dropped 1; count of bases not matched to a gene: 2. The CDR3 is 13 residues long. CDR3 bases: TGTGCCAGCAGCAGACAGGGGTCCTACGAGCAGTACTTC. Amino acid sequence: CASSRQGSYEQYF.

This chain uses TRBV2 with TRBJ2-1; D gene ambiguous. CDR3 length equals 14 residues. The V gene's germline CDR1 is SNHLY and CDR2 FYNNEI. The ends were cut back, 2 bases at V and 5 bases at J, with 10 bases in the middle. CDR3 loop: CASSEILTHNEQFF. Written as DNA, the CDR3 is TGTGCCAGCAGTGAAATACTCACACACAATGAGCAGTTCTTC.